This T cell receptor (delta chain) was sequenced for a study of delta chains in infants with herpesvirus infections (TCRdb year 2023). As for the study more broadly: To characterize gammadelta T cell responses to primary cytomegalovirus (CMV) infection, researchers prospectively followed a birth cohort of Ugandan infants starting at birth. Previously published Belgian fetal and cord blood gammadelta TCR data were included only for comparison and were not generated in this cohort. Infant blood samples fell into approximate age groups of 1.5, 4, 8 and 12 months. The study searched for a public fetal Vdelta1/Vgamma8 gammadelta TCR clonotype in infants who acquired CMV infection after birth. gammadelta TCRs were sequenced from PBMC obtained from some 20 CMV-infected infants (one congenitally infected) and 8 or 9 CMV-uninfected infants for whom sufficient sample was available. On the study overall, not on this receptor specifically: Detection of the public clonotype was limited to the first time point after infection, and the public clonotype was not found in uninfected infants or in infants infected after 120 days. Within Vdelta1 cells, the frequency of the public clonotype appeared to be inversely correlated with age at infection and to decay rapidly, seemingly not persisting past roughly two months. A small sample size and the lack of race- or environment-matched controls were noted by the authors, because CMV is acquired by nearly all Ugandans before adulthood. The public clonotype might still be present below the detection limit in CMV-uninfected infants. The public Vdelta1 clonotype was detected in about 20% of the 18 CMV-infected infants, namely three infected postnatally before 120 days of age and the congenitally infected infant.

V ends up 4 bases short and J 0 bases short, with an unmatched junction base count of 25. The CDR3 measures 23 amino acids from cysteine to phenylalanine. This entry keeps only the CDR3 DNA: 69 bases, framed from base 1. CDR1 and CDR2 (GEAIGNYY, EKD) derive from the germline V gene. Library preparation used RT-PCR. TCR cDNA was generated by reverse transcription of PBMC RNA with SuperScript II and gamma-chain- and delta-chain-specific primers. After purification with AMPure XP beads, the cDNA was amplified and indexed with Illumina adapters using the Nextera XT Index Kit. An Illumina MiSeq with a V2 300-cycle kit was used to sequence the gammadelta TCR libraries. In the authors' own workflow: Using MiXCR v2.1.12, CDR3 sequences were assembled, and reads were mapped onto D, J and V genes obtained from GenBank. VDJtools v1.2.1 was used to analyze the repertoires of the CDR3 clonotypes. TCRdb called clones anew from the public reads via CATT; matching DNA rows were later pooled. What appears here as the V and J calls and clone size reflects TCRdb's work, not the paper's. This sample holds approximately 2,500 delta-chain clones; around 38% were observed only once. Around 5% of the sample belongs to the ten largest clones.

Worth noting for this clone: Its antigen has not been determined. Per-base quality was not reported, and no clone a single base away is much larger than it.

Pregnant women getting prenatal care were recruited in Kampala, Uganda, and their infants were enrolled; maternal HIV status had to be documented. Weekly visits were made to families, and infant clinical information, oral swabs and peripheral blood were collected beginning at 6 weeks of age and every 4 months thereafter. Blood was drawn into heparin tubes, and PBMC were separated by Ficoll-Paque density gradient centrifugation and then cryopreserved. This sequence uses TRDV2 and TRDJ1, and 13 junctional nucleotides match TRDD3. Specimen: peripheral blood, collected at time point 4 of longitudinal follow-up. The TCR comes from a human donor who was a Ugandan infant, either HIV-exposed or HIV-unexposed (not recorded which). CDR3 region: CACDPIPSAVLLGDTAYTDKLIF. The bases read TGTGCCTGTGATCCCATTCCTTCCGCCGTTTTACTGGGGGATACGGCGTACACCGATAAACTCATCTTT.